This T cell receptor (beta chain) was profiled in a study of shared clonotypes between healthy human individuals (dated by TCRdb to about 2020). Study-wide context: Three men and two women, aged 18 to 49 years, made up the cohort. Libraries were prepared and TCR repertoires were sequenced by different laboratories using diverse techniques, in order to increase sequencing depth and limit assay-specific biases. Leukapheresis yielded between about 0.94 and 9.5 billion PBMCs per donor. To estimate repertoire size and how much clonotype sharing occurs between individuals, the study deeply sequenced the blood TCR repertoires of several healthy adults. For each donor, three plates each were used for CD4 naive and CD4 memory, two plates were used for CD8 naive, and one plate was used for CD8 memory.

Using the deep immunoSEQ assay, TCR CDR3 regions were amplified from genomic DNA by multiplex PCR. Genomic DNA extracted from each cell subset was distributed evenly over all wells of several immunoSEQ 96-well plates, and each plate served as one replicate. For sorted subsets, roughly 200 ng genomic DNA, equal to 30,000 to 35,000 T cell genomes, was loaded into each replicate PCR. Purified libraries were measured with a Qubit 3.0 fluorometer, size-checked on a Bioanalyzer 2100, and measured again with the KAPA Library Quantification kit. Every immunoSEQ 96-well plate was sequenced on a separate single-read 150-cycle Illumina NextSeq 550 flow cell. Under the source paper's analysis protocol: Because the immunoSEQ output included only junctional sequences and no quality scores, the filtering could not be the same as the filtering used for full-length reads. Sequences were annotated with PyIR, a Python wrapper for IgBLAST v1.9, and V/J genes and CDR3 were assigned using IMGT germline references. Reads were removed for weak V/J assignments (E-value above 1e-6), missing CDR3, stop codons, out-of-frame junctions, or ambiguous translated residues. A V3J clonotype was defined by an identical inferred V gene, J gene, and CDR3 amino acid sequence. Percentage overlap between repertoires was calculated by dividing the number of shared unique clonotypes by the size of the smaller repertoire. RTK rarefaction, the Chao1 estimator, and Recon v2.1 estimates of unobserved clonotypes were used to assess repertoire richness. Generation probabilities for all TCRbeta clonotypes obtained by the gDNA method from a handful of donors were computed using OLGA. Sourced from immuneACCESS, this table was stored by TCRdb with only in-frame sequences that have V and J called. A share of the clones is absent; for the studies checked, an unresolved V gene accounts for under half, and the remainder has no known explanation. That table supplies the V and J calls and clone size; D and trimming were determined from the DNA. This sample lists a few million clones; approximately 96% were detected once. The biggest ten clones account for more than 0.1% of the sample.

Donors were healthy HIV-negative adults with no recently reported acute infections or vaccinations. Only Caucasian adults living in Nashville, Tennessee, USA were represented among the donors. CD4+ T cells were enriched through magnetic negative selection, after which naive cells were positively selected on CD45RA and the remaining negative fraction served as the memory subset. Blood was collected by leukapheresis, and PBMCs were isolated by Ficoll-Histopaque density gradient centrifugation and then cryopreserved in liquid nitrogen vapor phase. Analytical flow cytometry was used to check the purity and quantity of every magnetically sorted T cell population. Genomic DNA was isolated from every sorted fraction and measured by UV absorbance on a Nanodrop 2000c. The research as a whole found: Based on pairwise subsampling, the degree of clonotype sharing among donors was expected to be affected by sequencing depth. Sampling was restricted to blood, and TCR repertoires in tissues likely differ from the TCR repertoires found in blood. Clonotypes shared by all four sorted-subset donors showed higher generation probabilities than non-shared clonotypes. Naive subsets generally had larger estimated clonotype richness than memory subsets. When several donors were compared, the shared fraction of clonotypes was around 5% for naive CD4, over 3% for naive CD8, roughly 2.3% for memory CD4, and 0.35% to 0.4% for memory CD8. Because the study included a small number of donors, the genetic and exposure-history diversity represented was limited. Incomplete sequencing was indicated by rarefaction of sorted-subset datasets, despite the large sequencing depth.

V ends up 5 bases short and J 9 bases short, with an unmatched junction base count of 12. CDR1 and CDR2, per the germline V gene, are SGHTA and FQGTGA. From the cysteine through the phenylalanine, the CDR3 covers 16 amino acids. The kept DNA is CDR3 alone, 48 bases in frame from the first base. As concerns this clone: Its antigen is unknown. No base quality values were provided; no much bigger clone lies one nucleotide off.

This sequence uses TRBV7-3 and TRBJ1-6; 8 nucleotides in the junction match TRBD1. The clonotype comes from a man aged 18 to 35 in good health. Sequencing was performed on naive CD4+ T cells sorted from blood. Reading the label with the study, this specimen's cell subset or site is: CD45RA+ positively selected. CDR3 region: CASSRDRGGRGSPLHF. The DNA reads TGTGCCAGCAGCCGAGACAGGGGAGGAAGGGGTTCACCCCTCCACTTT.